Reported below is one T cell receptor (beta chain). The antigen is unknown. Only in-frame clones appear in the TCRdb table, and some are missing; sequencing was by immunoSEQ multiplex PCR. The sample yields about 77,000 clones, approximately 85% seen once. Germline loops: CDR1 SGHTA, CDR2 FQGTGA. The CDR3 has 16 residues. Trimming cost V 5 bases and J 1 base, with 17 bases left between them. This specimen comes from a study of OX40 agonist ivuxolimab in advanced cancers. Study-wide results and limits: Some patients without response likewise showed low normalized clonal expansion. At 0.1-3.0 mg/kg, partial responders had clonal expansion among the lowest observed.

The source of this sequence is an adult with an advanced solid tumor such as melanoma, head and neck, liver or kidney cancer. The source material was CD4+ or CD8+ T cells sorted from blood, sampled in a trial of the OX40 agonist ivuxolimab. V gene TRBV7-3 combines with J gene TRBJ2-5; D could derive from TRBD1 or TRBD2 (7 bases each). CDR3 bases: TGTGCCAGCAGCCCTGGGAGGGGGCCCTCCCAAGAGACCCAGTACTTC. Amino acid sequence: CASSPGRGPSQETQYF.